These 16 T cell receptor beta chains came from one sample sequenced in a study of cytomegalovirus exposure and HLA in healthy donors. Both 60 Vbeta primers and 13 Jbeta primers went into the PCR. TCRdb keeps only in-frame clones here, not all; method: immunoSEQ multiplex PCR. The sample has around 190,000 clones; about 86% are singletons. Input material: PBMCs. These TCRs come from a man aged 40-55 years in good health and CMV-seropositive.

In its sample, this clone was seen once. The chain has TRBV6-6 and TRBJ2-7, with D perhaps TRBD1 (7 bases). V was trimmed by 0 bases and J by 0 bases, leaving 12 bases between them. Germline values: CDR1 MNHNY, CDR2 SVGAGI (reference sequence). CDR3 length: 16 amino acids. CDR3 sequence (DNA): TGTGCCAGCAGTTACTCGGCGGGACAGAGCTCCTACGAGCAGTACTTC. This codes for CASSYSAGQSSYEQYF.

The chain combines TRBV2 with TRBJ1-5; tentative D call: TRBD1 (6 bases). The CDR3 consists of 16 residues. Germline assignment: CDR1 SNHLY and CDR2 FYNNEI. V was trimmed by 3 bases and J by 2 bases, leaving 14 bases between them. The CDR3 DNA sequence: TGTGCCAGCAGTGAGACGACAGGTTTTGGCAATCAGCCCCAGCATTTT. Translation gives CASSETTGFGNQPQHF.

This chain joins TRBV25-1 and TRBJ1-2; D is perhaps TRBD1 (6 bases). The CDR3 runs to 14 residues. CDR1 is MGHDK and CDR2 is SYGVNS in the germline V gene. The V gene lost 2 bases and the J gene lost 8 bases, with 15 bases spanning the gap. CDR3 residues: CASSETYRDQGYTF. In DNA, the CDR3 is TGTGCCAGCAGTGAAACGTACAGGGATCAAGGCTACACCTTC.

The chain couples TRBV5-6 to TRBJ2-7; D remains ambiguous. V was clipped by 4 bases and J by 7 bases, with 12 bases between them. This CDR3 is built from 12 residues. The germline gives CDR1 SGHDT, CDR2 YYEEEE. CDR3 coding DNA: TGTGCCAGCAGCACCCCAGGCCTGGAGCAGTACTTC. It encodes CASSTPGLEQYF.

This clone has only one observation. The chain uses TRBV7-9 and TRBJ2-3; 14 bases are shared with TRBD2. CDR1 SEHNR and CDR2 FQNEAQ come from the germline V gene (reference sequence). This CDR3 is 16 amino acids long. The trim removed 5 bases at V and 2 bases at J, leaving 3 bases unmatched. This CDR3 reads CASSRTSGRPTDTQYF. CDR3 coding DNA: TGTGCCAGCAGCCGGACTAGCGGGAGGCCCACAGATACGCAGTATTTT.

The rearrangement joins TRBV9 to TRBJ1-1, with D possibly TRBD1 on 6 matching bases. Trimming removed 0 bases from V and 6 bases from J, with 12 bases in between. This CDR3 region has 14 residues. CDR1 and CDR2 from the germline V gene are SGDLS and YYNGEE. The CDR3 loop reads CASSVEGGVAEAFF. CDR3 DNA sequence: TGTGCCAGCAGCGTAGAAGGGGGGGTAGCTGAAGCTTTCTTT.

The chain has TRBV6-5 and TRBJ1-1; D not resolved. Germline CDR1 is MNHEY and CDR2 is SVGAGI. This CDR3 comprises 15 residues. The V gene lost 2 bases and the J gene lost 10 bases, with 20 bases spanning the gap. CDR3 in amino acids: CASSYEIRAGRRAFF. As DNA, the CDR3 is TGTGCCAGCAGTTACGAAATAAGGGCGGGGAGGAGAGCTTTCTTT.

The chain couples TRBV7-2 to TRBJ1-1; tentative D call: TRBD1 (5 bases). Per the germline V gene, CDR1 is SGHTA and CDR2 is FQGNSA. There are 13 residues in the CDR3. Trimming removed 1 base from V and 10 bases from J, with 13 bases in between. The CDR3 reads CASSLVWEGRAFF. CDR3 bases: TGTGCCAGCAGCTTAGTATGGGAGGGGAGAGCTTTCTTT.

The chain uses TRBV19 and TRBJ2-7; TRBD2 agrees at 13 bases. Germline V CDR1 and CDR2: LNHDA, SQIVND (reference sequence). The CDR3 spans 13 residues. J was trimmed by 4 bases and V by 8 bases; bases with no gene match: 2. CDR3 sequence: CASRTSGGYEQYF. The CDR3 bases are TGTGCCAGTCGGACTAGCGGGGGTTACGAGCAGTACTTC.

The CDR3 is CASSEVMNTEAFF. Here the CDR3 DNA reads TGCGCCAGCAGTGAGGTCATGAACACTGAAGCTTTCTTT. The chain uses TRBV10-1 and TRBJ1-1; D is undetermined. Germline CDR1 WNHNN, CDR2 SYGVQD (reference sequence). CDR3 size: 13 residues. V was shortened by 2 bases and J by 0 bases, with 4 bases between the two germline ends.

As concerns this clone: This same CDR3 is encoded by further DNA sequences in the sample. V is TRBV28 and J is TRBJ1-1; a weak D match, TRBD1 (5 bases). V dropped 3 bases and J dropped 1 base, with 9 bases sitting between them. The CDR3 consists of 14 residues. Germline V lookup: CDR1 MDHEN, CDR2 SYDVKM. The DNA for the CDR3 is TGTGCCAGCAGTTTGGTCGGGGGGAACACTGAAGCTTTCTTT. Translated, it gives CASSLVGGNTEAFF. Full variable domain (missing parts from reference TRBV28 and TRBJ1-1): DVKVTQSSRYLVKRTGEKVFLECVQDMDHENMFWYRQDPGLGLRLIYFSYDVKMKEKGDIPEGYSVSREKKERFSLILESASTNQTSMYLCASSLVGGNTEAFFGQGTRLTVV.

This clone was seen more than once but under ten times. Here the CDR3 reads CASMQGLGYEKLFF. CDR3 sequence (DNA): TGTGCCAGCATGCAGGGACTCGGATATGAAAAACTGTTTTTT. The chain uses TRBV6-5 and TRBJ1-4; a possible D gene is TRBD1 (5 bases). The CDR3 consists of 14 residues. V was cut by 7 bases and J by 6 bases, with 15 bases left in between. Germline lookup yields CDR1 MNHEY and CDR2 SVGAGI.

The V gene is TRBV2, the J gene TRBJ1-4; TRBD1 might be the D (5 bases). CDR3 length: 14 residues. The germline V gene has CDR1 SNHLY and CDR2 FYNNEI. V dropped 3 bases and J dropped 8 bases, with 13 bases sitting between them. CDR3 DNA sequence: TGTGCCAGCAGTGATCAGGGTTCTGGCGAAAAACTGTTTTTT. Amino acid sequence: CASSDQGSGEKLFF.

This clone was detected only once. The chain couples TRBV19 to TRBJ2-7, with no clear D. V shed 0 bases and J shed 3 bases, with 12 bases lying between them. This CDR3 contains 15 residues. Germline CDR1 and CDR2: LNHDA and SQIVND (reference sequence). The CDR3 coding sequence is TGTGCCAGTAGTATAGATGTACAGTTTAACTACGAGCAGTACTTC. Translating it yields CASSIDVQFNYEQYF.

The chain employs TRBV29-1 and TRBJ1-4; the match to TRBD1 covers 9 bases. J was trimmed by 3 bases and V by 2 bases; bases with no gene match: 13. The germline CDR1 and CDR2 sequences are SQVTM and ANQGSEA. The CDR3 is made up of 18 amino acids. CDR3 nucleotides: TGCAGCGTTGAAATCGGGTCGGGACAGGGACCCCCTAATGAAAAACTGTTTTTT. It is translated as CSVEIGSGQGPPNEKLFF.

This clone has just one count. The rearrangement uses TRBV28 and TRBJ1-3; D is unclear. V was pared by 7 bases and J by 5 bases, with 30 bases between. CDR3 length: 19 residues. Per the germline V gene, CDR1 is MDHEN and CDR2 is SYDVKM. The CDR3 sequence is CASTTLAAVGLGERNTIYF. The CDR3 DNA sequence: TGTGCCAGCACTACTCTTGCCGCGGTCGGTTTAGGTGAGAGAAACACCATATATTTT.